This is a list of T cell receptor beta chains from one sample in a study of shared clonotypes between healthy human individuals. Repertoires were generated with immunoSEQ multiplex PCR, while TCRdb's copy carries only in-frame clones and drops some. This sample has approximately 1,500,000 clones, with around 95% found just once. Sequenced: naive CD4+ T cells sorted from blood. These receptors were obtained from a young man in good health. The conserved cysteine and the conserved F or W are not part of the CDR3 here. Each record gives: clone size, J gene, V gene, CDR3 protein. Size is stated for part of the rows, as once, few or many counts, or as a class when the clone is expanded.

clone_size: -
j_call: TRBJ2-2
v_call: TRBV5-1
cdr3_aa: ASSLRMGDTGELF

clone_size: -
j_call: TRBJ1-2
v_call: TRBV6-5
cdr3_aa: ASSRDRFYGYT

clone_size: -
j_call: TRBJ1-2
v_call: TRBV18
cdr3_aa: ASSPEASPNYGYT

clone_size: -
j_call: TRBJ2-7
v_call: TRBV6-6
cdr3_aa: ASSGTSSYEQY

clone_size: -
j_call: TRBJ2-7
v_call: TRBV27
cdr3_aa: ASSFSLSYEQY

clone_size: few
j_call: TRBJ1-2
v_call: TRBV19
cdr3_aa: ASSPTLGPGYT

clone_size: -
j_call: TRBJ2-1
v_call: TRBV7-2
cdr3_aa: ASSGSEQF

clone_size: once
j_call: TRBJ2-5
v_call: TRBV28
cdr3_aa: ASIIGRGLPETQY

clone_size: -
j_call: TRBJ2-5
v_call: TRBV5-1
cdr3_aa: ASSGGLSETQY

clone_size: -
j_call: TRBJ2-3
v_call: TRBV27
cdr3_aa: ASRTGTSATDTQY